These T cell receptor beta chains were read from a single sample in a study of T-cell reconstitution after alpha-beta-depleted transplantation in children. TCRdb reprocessed the PCR reads via MiXCR and lists one record per CDR3 protein. Of just over 950,000 distinct CDR3 sequences detected, about 29% appear once; the ten largest clones hold 28%. The specimen comprised PBMCs, mostly from graft donor cells, sampled 360 days after TCRalphabeta/CD19-depleted stem cell transplant. The receptors stem from a boy in the first two years of life who had a stem cell transplant for SCID, so the T cells may come from the graft donor. Each CDR3 is given with its conserved first and last residue. The order of the fields is J gene, V gene, D gene, clone size, CDR3 DNA, CDR3 protein. A D gene is named only where the DNA matches it firmly. The size entry is marked missing in some rows and otherwise reads once, few, many or a size class.

>TRBJ1-1|TRBV5-5|TRBD1|-
TGTGCCAGCACCCTAGAAGACAGGGTTGGGGCTTTCTTT
CASTLEDRVGAFF
>TRBJ2-1|TRBV9|TRBD2|-
TGTGCCAGCAGCGCTTACCGGGGGGACCCCTACAATGAGCAGTTCTTC
CASSAYRGDPYNEQFF
>TRBJ2-1|TRBV5-1|TRBD1|-
TGCGCCAGCAGCTCGGGACAGGGAGTCAACAATGAGCAGTTCTTC
CASSSGQGVNNEQFF
>TRBJ2-5|TRBV4-3|-|-
TGCGCCAGCAGCCAAGACACCGGGACGGAACAAGAGACCCAGTACTTC
CASSQDTGTEQETQYF
>TRBJ2-6|TRBV12-3/TRBV12-4|-|few
TGTGCCAGCAGGCAGGAATCTGGGGCCAACGTCCTGACTTTC
CASRQESGANVLTF
>TRBJ2-5|TRBV7-2|-|-
TGTGCCAGCAGCTTACCAAATGCCGAGGAGACCCAGTACTTC
CASSLPNAEETQYF
>TRBJ2-5|TRBV7-6|-|few
TGTGCCAGCAGCTTAGCTGAATTAGAGACCCAGTACTTC
CASSLAELETQYF
>TRBJ2-6|TRBV18|-|-
TGTGCCAGCTCACCATCACAGGTCTCTGGGGCCAACGTCCTGACTTTC
CASSPSQVSGANVLTF
>TRBJ2-2|TRBV21-1|-|-
TGTGCCAGCAGCGTCCGTTTGAACACCGGGGAGCTGTTTTTT
CASSVRLNTGELFF
>TRBJ2-1|TRBV10-3|TRBD2|few
TGTGCCATCAGTGAAGAGCGGGGGTACTACAATGAGCAGTTCTTC
CAISEERGYYNEQFF
>TRBJ2-1|TRBV11-2|TRBD1|-
TGTGCCAGCAGCTTAGGGCAGGGGGTATTCAATGAGCAGTTCTTC
CASSLGQGVFNEQFF
>TRBJ2-1|TRBV5-1|-|-
TGCGCCAGCAGCTTGGCCGGACGGTGGAGGGATGAGCAGTTCTTC
CASSLAGRWRDEQFF
>TRBJ2-7|TRBV6-5|TRBD2|-
TGTGCCAGCAGTTACTCGTTGGGGACTAGCTCCTACGAGCAGTACTTC
CASSYSLGTSSYEQYF
>TRBJ2-5|TRBV9|TRBD2|-
TGTGCCAGCCGGGCTAGCGGGGAAGAGACCCAGTACTTC
CASRASGEETQYF
>TRBJ1-1|TRBV20-1|-|-
TGCAGTGCTAGGGGGAGGGGGACTGAAGCTTTCTTT
CSARGRGTEAFF
>TRBJ2-1|TRBV6-1|TRBD2|-
TGTGCCAGCAGACTACTAGCGGGGGGCGTTTACAATGAGCAGTTCTTC
CASRLLAGGVYNEQFF
>TRBJ2-3|TRBV20-1|-|few
TGCAGTGCCACCCCAGTTGATACGCAGTATTTT
CSATPVDTQYF
>TRBJ2-3|TRBV2|TRBD2|few
TGTGCCAGCATTAGCGGGGGGCCCTACCTCGGCACAGATACGCAGTATTTT
CASISGGPYLGTDTQYF
>TRBJ1-1|TRBV12-3/TRBV12-4|-|-
TGTGCCAGCAGTTTAGCGCGAGGGAGGGACGATAACACTGAAGCTTTCTTT
CASSLARGRDDNTEAFF
>TRBJ2-1|TRBV11-1|TRBD2|few
TGTGCCAGCAGCTTAGCCCCCATCGGGGCGGGGGGGCTCGGCTATGAGCAGTTCTTC
CASSLAPIGAGGLGYEQFF
>TRBJ2-1|TRBV6-2/TRBV6-3|-|few
TGTGCCAGCAGTTACTCGTTAGGCCCTACCTATGAGCAGTTCTTC
CASSYSLGPTYEQFF
>TRBJ2-1|TRBV9|TRBD1|-
TGTGCCAGCAGCACTAATGACAGGGCCCATGAGCAGTTCTTC
CASSTNDRAHEQFF